This T cell receptor (beta chain) was recorded in a study of vaccination and CD4 T cells after COVID-19. As for the study in general: Each post-COVID sample was drawn after diagnosis, and the median interval was roughly 97 days (range 35 to 161).

Oncomine TCR Beta short-read sequencing was applied to DNA from cultured CD4+ T cells. TCRdb used MiXCR to reprocess the PCR reads, holding one entry per CDR3 protein. The sample has around 13,000 distinct CDR3 sequences, around 69% seen once; the top ten hold 20% to 25%. With respect to this clonotype: Its matching antigen is unknown.

The sample's treatment: roughly 10-day PBMC culture with coronavirus spike peptide pools or control peptides (ViraFEST assay). Negative selection separated CD4+ T cells from roughly ten-day cultures. Per the germline V gene, CDR1 is MDHEN and CDR2 is SYDVKM. There are 14 residues in the CDR3. V shed 6 bases and J shed 3 bases, with 14 bases lying between them. Sequencing used CD4+ T cells from blood, cultured in vitro. J is TRBJ1-2 and V is TRBV28; tentatively, D is TRBD1 (5 bases). This clonotype originated in a human donor who had recovered from COVID-19. The CDR3 sequence: CASRRPLRDYGYTF. DNA of the CDR3: TGTGCCAGCAGGCGCCCCCTCAGGGACTATGGCTACACCTTC.